The 11 T cell receptor beta chains below come from one sample, sequenced in a study of blood T cell repertoires in COVID-19. Here immunoSEQ multiplex PCR was the method, and the copy in TCRdb shows in-frame clones only, minus some. The sample includes 250,000 to 350,000 clones, around 89% of them seen just once. The sequenced material came from peripheral blood. These receptors were collected from a woman aged 45 to 65 with COVID-19, enrolled during active disease.

As for this clone: The junction does not match germline at one end; this may be a read error. The V call is TRBV4-2, the J call TRBJ2-7; D is unclear. This CDR3 contains 16 residues. Per the germline V gene, CDR1 is LGHNA and CDR2 is YNFKEQ. CDR3 sequence reads: CASSQDRVSAGYQQYF. The CDR3 DNA reads TGTGCCAGCAGCCAAGATCGGGTGTCTGCCGGCTACCAGCAGTACTTC.

The chain is built from TRBV20-1 and TRBJ1-2, with D possibly matching TRBD1 (6 bases). CDR1 DFQATT and CDR2 SNEGSKA come from the germline V gene (reference sequence). This CDR3 has 11 residues. V was pared by 3 bases and J by 12 bases, with 14 bases between. The CDR3 here is CSASRTGPDTF. The CDR3 DNA reads as TGCAGTGCTAGTCGAACAGGGCCCGACACCTTC.

The rearrangement joins TRBV9 to TRBJ2-7, with D possibly matching TRBD1 (6 bases). The CDR3 consists of 14 residues. The germline gives CDR1 SGDLS, CDR2 YYNGEE. Trimming pared 3 bases from V and 0 bases from J, leaving 10 bases between. The DNA for the CDR3 is TGTGCCAGCAGCGAAACGGACAGCTCCTACGAGCAGTACTTC. As protein: CASSETDSSYEQYF.

The rearrangement uses TRBV6-2 or TRBV6-3 and TRBJ2-1; 8 nucleotides line up with TRBD2. CDR1 is MNHEY and CDR2 is SVGEGT in the germline V gene. The CDR3 is made up of 18 amino acids. The J segment lost 0 bases and the V segment lost 4 bases, leaving 11 bases of the junction unmatched. This CDR3 is CASSSHFSGTSSYNEQFF. In DNA form, the CDR3 reads TGTGCCAGCAGTTCTCATTTTAGCGGGACGAGCTCCTACAATGAGCAGTTCTTC.

In this sample, this clone turned up a few times. CDR3 DNA sequence: TGTGCCAGTAGTATCGAAGGGAGGTTGAACACTGAAGCTTTCTTT. Encoded protein: CASSIEGRLNTEAFF. The gene calls are TRBV19 and TRBJ1-1; D gene unclear. CDR3 size: 15 residues. V lost 3 bases and J lost 0, with 11 bases in between. From germline, CDR1 is LNHDA and CDR2 SQIVND (reference sequence).

The gene calls are TRBV6-2 or TRBV6-3 and TRBJ2-1; TRBD2 matches at 12 bases. The CDR3 contains 17 residues. The germline gives CDR1 MNHEY, CDR2 SVGEGT. The junction had 10 bases not matched to a gene; V was cut back by 4 bases and J by 6 bases. CDR3 DNA sequence: TGTGCCAGCAGTTCCCCGACTAGCGGGAGTCGGGGCAATGAGCAGTTCTTC. As protein: CASSSPTSGSRGNEQFF.

The V call is TRBV12-3 or TRBV12-4, the J call TRBJ2-3, with TRBD1 as a possible D gene (6 bases). The CDR3 covers 12 residues. Trimming took off 3 bases at V and 6 bases at J, with 7 bases between the two ends. CDR3: CASSLRGDTQYF. The DNA for the CDR3 is TGTGCCAGCAGTTTGAGGGGGGATACGCAGTATTTT.

The genes are TRBV2 and TRBJ2-7; D ambiguous. CDR3 size: 13 residues. Germline loops: CDR1 SNHLY, CDR2 FYNNEI. V lost 6 bases, J lost 0 bases, and 9 bases lay in between. The CDR3 DNA reads as TGTGCCAGCAGCAAAGCCCTCTCCTACGAGCAGTACTTC. This encodes CASSKALSYEQYF.

DNA for the CDR3: TGTGCCAGTAGTATAGGGGCCCTACGATCCTACGAGCAGTACTTC. Translation: CASSIGALRSYEQYF. V and J are TRBV19 and TRBJ2-7, with D uncertain. Between the trimmed V and J ends, which lost 1 base and 1 base, there was a span of 11 bases. Germline V gene data show CDR1 as LNHDA and CDR2 as SQIVND (reference sequence). The CDR3 consists of 15 residues.

This sequence joins TRBV6-5 and TRBJ1-2, with 8 bases fitting TRBD1. The CDR3 spans 14 residues. J lost 6 bases, V lost 6 bases, and 9 bases had no gene match. Germline CDR1 is MNHEY and CDR2 is SVGAGI. This chain's CDR3 is CASSGQGGFHGYTF. In DNA, the CDR3 is TGTGCCAGCAGCGGACAGGGCGGCTTCCATGGCTACACCTTC.

This chain uses TRBV7-9 with TRBJ2-3, with D possibly TRBD2 on 6 matching bases. CDR1 and CDR2 (germline): SEHNR, FQNEAQ (reference sequence). V lost 1 base and J 0 bases, leaving 14 bases between the germline ends. CDR3 length equals 17 residues. Written as DNA, the CDR3 is TGTGCCAGCAGCTTAGTGGCCGGGAGACGCAGCACAGATACGCAGTATTTT. Residues: CASSLVAGRRSTDTQYF.